The text below deals with one T cell receptor beta chain. This clonotype was found once. This clone's antigen is unknown. Per-nucleotide qualities are absent, and no much larger clonotype sits a single base away. The sample originates from a study of blood T cells in healthy people across ages (dated by TCRdb to between 2015 and 2017). Regarding the study in general: In model experiments, roughly one uniquely barcoded TCR beta cDNA molecule per two T cells was captured by template switching. Donors were grouped into four age groups: young (average 16 years), middle-aged (roughly 37), aged (about 60) and long-lived (about 89). The study measured age-related changes in TCR beta repertoire diversity using deep sequencing normalized with unique cDNA molecular identifiers. For two donors (one aged 18 to 30 and one aged 80 or older), the study analyzed two additional independent replicas of 1 million unique cDNA reads from the same blood draw. To avoid experimental bias, donors of different ages were randomly spread across the sequencing lanes. What the authors observed across the whole study: The CMV infection status of donors was not known, potentially confounding age-related changes in expanded clonotypes. Estimates of total diversity based on one million sequenced T cells were considered lower bounds and underestimates. Compared with the aged group, the long-lived group had more naive CD4+ T cells, fewer expanded clones and increased TCR diversity, a pattern suggesting age selection. Since profiling was done on bulk unsorted PBMCs, naive and antigen-experienced compartments could not be conclusively compared. The percentage of naive T cells measured by flow cytometry correlated strongly with observed TCR beta diversity. As age increased, observed TCR beta diversity per million T cells dropped in a roughly linear way, and a significant reduction was already evident by age roughly 40.

The CDR3 measures 11 amino acids from cysteine to phenylalanine. Just CDR3 DNA is preserved here, 33 bases in frame from base 1. The germline V gene yields ENHRY for CDR1 and SYGVKD for CDR2. V drops 8 bases and J drops 7 bases, leaving 12 bases in between. Donors were 30 to 45 systemically healthy Caucasian individuals from Russia aged 6 to 90 years. Approximately 9.7 milliliters of peripheral blood were drawn from each donor into EDTA-treated Vacutainer tubes. Ficoll-Paque density-gradient centrifugation was used to isolate PBMCs, with at least 6 million per sample. Trizol reagent was used to extract total RNA from PBMCs, with at least 6 micrograms per sample. For every donor, flow cytometry on a PBMC aliquot measured the percentage of naive CD45RAhigh/CD27high T cells. Library preparation used 5' RACE. Sequencing was carried out with an Illumina HiSeq 2500. A second roughly 7 to 11 cycle PCR used a sample-barcoded 5' primer and a J-beta primer mix. Each TCR beta cDNA molecule received a unique molecular identifier from a template-switch 5' adaptor carrying 12 random nucleotides. Each sample yielded at least 2.5 million CDR3-containing paired-end reads. First-strand cDNA was synthesized from all RNA with the Mint cDNA synthesis kit, primed by a TRBC-specific oligonucleotide. Following uracil-DNA glycosylase treatment, all cDNA underwent a first 18-cycle PCR with the universal primers M1SS and BC2_uni_R. Per the authors' processing: For normalization, 1 million high-quality reads, each with a distinct molecular identifier, were randomly selected from each sample. Instead of being binned into consensus sequences, reads with shared molecular identifiers were discarded. CDR3 identification, clonotype clustering and error correction used MiTCR with a Q25 quality threshold and the strictest error-elimination algorithm. A nonparametric unseen species model with Euler transformation was used to estimate a lower bound on total TCR beta diversity. TCRdb reran the public reads through fastp at Q25 and MiXCR, keeping productive beta chains. Rows matching on CDR3 protein sequence are summarized as one entry with the most common DNA and genes. These V and J calls derive from TCRdb rather than the authors' analysis. The sample table contains roughly 800,000 distinct CDR3 sequences; only one count was recorded for about 62% of them. The top ten clonotypes cover about 20% of the sample.

The specimen sequenced was blood. This chain is built from TRBV10-3 and TRBJ2-7, with the D gene uncertain. The TCR sequence derives from a man aged 30 to 45 in good health. The CDR3 region reads CAIWARDEQYF. The DNA sequence is TGTGCCATCTGGGCGCGCGATGAGCAGTACTTC.